Sequencing of this T cell receptor (beta chain) was carried out in a study of cytomegalovirus exposure and HLA in healthy donors. Germline CDR1 is SNHLY and CDR2 is FYNNEI. This CDR3 region has 14 residues. V lost 8 bases to trimming and J lost 2 bases, with 13 bases between them. Use of 60 Vbeta and 13 Jbeta primers characterized the PCR. Libraries were prepared by immunoSEQ multiplex PCR; TCRdb keeps only in-frame clonotypes and omits some of them. Among 150,000 to 200,000 clones listed, roughly 70% were seen once. This sequence was found in a woman younger than 45 in good health and CMV-seronegative. The specimen was PBMCs. The chain links TRBV2 to TRBJ1-5; no clear D gene. CDR3 residues: CASSGYGGNQPQHF. Here the CDR3 DNA reads TGTGCCAGCTCCGGCTACGGGGGCAATCAGCCCCAGCATTTT.